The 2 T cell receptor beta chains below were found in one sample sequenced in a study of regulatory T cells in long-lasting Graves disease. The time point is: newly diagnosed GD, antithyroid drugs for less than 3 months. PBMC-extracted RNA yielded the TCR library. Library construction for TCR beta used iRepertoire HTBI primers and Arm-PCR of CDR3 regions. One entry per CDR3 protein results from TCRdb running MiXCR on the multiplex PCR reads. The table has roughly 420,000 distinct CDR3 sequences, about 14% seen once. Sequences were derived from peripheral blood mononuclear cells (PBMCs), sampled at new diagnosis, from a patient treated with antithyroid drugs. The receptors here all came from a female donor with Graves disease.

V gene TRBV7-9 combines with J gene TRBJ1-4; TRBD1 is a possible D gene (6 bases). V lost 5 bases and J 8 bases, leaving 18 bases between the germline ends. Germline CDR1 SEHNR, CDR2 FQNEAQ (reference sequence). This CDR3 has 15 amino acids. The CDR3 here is CASSKTAGQGEKLFF. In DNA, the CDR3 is TGTGCCAGCAGCAAAACCGCAGGGCAGGGGGAAAAACTGTTTTTT.

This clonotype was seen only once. As DNA, the CDR3 is TGTGCCTGGGGACAATATAGCAATCAGCCCCAGCATTTT. Translating it yields CAWGQYSNQPQHF. The chain carries TRBV30 and TRBJ1-5; the D gene is possibly TRBD1 (5 bases). This CDR3 has 13 amino acids. Germline CDR1 GTSNPN, CDR2 SVGIG (reference sequence). Trimming took off 5 bases at V and 0 bases at J, with 8 bases between the two ends.